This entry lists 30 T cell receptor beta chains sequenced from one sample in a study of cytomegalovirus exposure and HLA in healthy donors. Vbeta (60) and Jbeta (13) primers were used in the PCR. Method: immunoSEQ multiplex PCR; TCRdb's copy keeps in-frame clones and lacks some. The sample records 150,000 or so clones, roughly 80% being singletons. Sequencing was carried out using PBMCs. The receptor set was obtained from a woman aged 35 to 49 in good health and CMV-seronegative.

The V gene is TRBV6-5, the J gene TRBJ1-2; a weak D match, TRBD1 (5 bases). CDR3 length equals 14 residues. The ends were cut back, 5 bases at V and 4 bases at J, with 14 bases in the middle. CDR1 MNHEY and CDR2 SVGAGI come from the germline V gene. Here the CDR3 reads CASSPDSRPYGYTF. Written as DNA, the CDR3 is TGTGCCAGCAGTCCTGACAGTCGTCCCTATGGCTACACCTTC.

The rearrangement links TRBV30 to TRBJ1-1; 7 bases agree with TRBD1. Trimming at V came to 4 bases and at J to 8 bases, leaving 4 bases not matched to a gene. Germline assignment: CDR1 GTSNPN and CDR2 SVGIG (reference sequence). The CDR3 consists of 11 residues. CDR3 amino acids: CAWKKTGEAFF. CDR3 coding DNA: TGTGCCTGGAAAAAGACAGGGGAAGCTTTCTTT.

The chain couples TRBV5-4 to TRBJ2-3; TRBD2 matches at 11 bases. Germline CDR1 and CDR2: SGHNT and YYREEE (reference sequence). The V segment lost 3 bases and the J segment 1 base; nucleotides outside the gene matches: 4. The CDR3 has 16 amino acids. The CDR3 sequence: CASSSLGLAGTDTQYF. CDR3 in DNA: TGTGCCAGCAGCTCCCTGGGACTAGCGGGCACAGATACGCAGTATTTT.

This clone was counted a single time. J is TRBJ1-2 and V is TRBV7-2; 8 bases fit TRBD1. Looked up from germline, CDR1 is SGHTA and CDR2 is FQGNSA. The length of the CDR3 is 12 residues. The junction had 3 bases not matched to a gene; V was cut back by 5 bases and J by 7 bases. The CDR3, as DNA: TGTGCCAGCAGCACAGACAGGGGTGGCTACACCTTC. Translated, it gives CASSTDRGGYTF. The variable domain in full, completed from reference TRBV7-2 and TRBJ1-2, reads GAGVSQSPSNKVTEKGKDVELRCDPISGHTALYWYRQSLGQGLEFLIYFQGNSAPDKSGLPSDRFSAERTGGSVSTLTIQRTQQEDSAVYLCASSTDRGGYTFGSGTRLTVV.

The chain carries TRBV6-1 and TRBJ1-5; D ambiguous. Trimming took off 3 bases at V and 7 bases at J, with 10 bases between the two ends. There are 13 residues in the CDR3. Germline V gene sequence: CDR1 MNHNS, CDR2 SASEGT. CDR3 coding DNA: TGTGCCAGCAGTGAGATCAGAAAACAGCCCCAGCATTTT. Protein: CASSEIRKQPQHF.

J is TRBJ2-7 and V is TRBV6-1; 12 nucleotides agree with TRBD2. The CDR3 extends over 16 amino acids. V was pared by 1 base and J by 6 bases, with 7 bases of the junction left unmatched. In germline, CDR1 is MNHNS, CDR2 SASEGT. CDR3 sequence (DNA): TGTGCCAGCAGTGAAGGGACTAGCGGGACACCACGCGAGCAGTACTTC. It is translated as CASSEGTSGTPREQYF.

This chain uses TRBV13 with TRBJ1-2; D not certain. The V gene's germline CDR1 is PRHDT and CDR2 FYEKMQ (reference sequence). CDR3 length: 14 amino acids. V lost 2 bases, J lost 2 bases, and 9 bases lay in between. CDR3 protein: CASSLRLMNYGYTF. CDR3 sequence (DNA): TGTGCCAGCAGCTTACGGTTAATGAACTATGGCTACACCTTC. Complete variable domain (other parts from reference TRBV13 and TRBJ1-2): AAGVIQSPRHLIKEKRETATLKCYPIPRHDTVYWYQQGPGQDPQFLISFYEKMQSDKGSIPDRFSAQQFSDYHSELNMSSLELGDSALYFCASSLRLMNYGYTFGSGTRLTVV.

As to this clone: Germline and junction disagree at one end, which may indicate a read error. In DNA form, the CDR3 reads TGTGCTAGCAGCTTACGTCCAGGGGGGGAGACCCAGTACTTC. It is translated as CASSLRPGGETQYF. The V and J genes are TRBV7-7 and TRBJ2-5, with D maybe TRBD1 (7 bases). From germline, CDR1 is SSHAT and CDR2 FNYEAQ (reference sequence). CDR3 size: 14 residues.

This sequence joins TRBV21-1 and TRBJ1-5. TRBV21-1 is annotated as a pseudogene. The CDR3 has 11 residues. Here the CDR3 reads CASVGREPQHF. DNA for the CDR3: TGTGCCAGCGTTGGTAGAGAGCCCCAGCATTTT.

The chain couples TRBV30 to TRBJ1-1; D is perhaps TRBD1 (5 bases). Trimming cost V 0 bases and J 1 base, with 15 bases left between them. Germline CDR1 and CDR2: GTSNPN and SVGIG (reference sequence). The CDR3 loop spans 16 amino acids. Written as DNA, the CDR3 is TGTGCCTGGAGTGTACCCGAGGGACTCAGGAACACTGAAGCTTTCTTT. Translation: CAWSVPEGLRNTEAFF.

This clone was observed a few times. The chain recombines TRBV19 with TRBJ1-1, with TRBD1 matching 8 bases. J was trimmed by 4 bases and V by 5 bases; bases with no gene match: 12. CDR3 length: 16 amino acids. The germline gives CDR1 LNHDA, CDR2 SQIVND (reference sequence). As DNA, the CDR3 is TGTGCCAGTAGTCTCACACAGGGGGTAGGCGGCACTGAAGCTTTCTTT. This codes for CASSLTQGVGGTEAFF.

The CDR3 spells CASRTSAAQAQYF. CDR3 coding DNA: TGTGCCAGCAGGACTAGCGCCGCACAGGCCCAGTACTTC. The chain recombines TRBV11-1 with TRBJ2-5; TRBD2 aligns across 8 bases. Germline CDR1 and CDR2: SGHAT and FQDESV (reference sequence). Trimming took 6 bases from V and 9 from J; bases not matched to a gene: 9. CDR3 length: 13 residues. Supplemented by reference TRBV11-1 and TRBJ2-5, the full variable domain reads EAEVAQSPRYKITEKSQAVAFWCDPISGHATLYWYRQILGQGPELLVQFQDESVVDDSQLPKDRFSAERLKGVDSTLKIQPAELGDSAMYLCASRTSAAQAQYFGPGTRLLVL.

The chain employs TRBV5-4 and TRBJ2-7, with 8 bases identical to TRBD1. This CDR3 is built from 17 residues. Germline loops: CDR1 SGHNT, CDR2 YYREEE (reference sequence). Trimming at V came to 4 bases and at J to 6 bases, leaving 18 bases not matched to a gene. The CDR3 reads CASSPFLLGQGRREQYF. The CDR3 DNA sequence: TGTGCCAGCAGCCCCTTCCTTCTCGGACAGGGAAGACGCGAGCAGTACTTC.

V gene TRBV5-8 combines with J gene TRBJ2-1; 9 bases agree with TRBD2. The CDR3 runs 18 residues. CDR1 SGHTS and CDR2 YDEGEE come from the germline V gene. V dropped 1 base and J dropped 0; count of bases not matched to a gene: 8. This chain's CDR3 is CASSLWKAGGSSYNEQFF. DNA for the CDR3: TGTGCCAGCAGCTTGTGGAAAGCGGGGGGAAGCTCCTACAATGAGCAGTTCTTC.

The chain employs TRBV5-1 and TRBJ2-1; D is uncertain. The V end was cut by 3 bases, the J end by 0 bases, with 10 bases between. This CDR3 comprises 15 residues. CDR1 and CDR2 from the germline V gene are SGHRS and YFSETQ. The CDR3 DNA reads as TGCGCCAGCAGCTCTACAGATTTCTCCTACAATGAGCAGTTCTTC. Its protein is CASSSTDFSYNEQFF.

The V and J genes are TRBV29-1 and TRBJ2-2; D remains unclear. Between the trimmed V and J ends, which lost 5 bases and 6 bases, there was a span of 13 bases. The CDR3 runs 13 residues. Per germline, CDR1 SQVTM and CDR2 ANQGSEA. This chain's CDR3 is CSVRVVAAGELFF. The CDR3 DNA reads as TGCAGCGTTCGGGTGGTGGCCGCCGGGGAGCTGTTTTTT.

This CDR3 is CASSGQETQYF. The CDR3 bases are TGTGCCAGTAGCGGCCAAGAGACCCAGTACTTC. This rearrangement joins TRBV19 to TRBJ2-5, with no clear D. With 6 bases removed from V and 1 base from J, the gap between germline ends came to 3 bases. Germline lookup yields CDR1 LNHDA and CDR2 SQIVND (reference sequence). This CDR3 has 11 amino acids.

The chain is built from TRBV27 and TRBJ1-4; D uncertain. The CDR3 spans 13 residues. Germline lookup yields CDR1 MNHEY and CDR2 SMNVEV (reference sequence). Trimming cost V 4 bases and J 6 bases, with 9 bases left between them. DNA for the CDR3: TGTGCCAGCAGTTCACAGAATGATGAAAAACTGTTTTTT. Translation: CASSSQNDEKLFF.

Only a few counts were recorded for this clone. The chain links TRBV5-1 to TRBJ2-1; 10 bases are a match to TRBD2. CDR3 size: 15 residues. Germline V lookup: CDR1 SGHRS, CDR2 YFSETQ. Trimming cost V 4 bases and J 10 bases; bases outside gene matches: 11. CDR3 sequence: CASSPRELAGEEQFF. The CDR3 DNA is TGCGCCAGCAGCCCCAGAGAGCTAGCGGGAGAAGAGCAGTTCTTC.

In DNA, the CDR3 is TGTGCCAGCAGTCCTTCAGGGGCTGACAGGGAGACCCAGTACTTC. Its protein is CASSPSGADRETQYF. The rearrangement joins TRBV28 to TRBJ2-5; a possible D gene is TRBD1 (6 bases). Germline CDR1 MDHEN, CDR2 SYDVKM. The CDR3 has 15 amino acids. The germline V and J ends were trimmed by 5 bases and 5 bases, with 18 bases remaining between them.

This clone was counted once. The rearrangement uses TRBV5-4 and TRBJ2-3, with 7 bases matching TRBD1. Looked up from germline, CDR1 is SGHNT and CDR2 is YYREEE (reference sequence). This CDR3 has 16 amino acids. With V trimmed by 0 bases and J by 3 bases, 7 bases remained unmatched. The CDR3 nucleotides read TGTGCCAGCAGCTTGGCCGGAGACAGGGTAACAGATACGCAGTATTTT. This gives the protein CASSLAGDRVTDTQYF. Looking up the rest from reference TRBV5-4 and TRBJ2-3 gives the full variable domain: ETGVTQSPTHLIKTRGQQVTLRCSSQSGHNTVSWYQQALGQGPQFIFQYYREEENGRGNFPPRFSGLQFPNYSSELNVNALELDDSALYLCASSLAGDRVTDTQYFGPGTRLTVL.

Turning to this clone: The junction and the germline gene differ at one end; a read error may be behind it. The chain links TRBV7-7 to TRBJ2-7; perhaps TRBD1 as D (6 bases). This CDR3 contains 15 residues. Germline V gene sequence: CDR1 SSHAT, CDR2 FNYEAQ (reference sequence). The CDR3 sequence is CASSLRDTGPYEQYF. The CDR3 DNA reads TGTGCTAGCAGCTTGAGGGACACCGGACCCTACGAGCAGTACTTC.

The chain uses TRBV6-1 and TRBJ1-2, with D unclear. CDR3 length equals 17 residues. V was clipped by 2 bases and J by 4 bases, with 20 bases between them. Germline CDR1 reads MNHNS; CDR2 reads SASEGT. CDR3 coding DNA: TGTGCCAGCAGTGAACCCGGGAGGGCAGCGCGGGGCTATGGCTACACCTTC. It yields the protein CASSEPGRAARGYGYTF.

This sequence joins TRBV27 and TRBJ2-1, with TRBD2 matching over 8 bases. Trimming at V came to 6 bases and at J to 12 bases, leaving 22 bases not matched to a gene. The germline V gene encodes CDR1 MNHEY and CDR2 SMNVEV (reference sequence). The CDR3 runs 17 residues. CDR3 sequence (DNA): TGTGCCAGCAGCCAAACCCTATCAGCGGGAGAAGGAGGGGGGCAGTTCTTC. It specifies CASSQTLSAGEGGGQFF.

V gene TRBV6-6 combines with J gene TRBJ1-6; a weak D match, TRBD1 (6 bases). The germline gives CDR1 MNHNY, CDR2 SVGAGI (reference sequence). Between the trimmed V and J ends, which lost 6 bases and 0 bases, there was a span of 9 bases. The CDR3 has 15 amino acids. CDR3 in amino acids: CASRETGSYNSPLHF. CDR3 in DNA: TGTGCCAGCAGAGAGACAGGCTCCTATAATTCACCCCTCCACTTT.

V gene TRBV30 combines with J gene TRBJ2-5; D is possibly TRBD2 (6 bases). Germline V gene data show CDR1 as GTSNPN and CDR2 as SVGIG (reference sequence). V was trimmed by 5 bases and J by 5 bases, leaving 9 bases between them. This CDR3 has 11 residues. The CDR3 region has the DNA TGTGCCTGGTCTAGCGAGGAGACCCAGTACTTC. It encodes CAWSSEETQYF.

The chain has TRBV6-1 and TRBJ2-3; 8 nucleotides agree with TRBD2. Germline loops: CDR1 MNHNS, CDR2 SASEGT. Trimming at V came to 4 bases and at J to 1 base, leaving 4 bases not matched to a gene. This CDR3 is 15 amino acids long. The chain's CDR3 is CASSAAGLGTDTQYF. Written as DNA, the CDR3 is TGTGCCAGCAGTGCGGCGGGACTAGGCACAGATACGCAGTATTTT.

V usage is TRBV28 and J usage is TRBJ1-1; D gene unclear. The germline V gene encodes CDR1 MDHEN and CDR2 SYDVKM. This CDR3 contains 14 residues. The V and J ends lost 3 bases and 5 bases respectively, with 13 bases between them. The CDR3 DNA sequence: TGTGCCAGCAGTTTGGTAGGCGGGAGGACTGAAGCTTTCTTT. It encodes CASSLVGGRTEAFF.

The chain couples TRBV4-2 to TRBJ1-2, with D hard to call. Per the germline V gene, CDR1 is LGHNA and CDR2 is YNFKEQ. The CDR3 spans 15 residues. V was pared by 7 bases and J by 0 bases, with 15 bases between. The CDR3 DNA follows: TGTGCCAGCACCCAGGAGTATAAGACTAACTATGGCTACACCTTC. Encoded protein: CASTQEYKTNYGYTF.

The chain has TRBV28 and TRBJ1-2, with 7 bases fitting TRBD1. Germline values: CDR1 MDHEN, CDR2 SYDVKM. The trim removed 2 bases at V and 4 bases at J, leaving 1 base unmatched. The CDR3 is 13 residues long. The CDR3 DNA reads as TGTGCCAGCAGTTTAAGACAGGGCTATGGCTACACCTTC. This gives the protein CASSLRQGYGYTF.